The 8 T cell receptor beta chains presented below share a single source sample, sequenced in a study of cytomegalovirus exposure and HLA in healthy donors. PCR amplification relied on 60 Vbeta primers (plus 13 Jbeta primers). The assay was immunoSEQ multiplex PCR, and TCRdb's table has in-frame clones only and misses some. The table shows some 150,000 clones, with over 60% occurring only once. Source material: PBMCs. All receptors derive from a male donor in good health and CMV-seronegative.

This chain connects TRBV11-2 to TRBJ2-5, with D perhaps matching TRBD1 (6 bases). V was shortened by 5 bases and J by 2 bases, with 12 bases between the two germline ends. The germline CDR1 and CDR2 sequences are SGHAT and FQNNGV. This CDR3 contains 14 residues. CDR3 sequence: CASSRIQGQETQYF. CDR3 DNA: TGTGCCAGCAGCCGCATTCAGGGGCAAGAGACCCAGTACTTC.

A single count supports this clone. The J gene is TRBJ1-2, the V gene TRBV29-1, with 11 positions matching TRBD1. V trimming: 0 bases; J trimming: 7 bases; junction bases outside the gene matches: 4. The CDR3 is 14 residues long. Germline V gene data show CDR1 as SQVTM and CDR2 as ANQGSEA. CDR3 in DNA: TGCAGCGTTGAAGAGCTGGACAGGGGGCTTGGCTACACCTTC. Translation gives CSVEELDRGLGYTF.

The V call is TRBV7-2, the J call TRBJ2-4; D might be TRBD2 (5 bases). V was cut by 6 bases and J by 2 bases, with 8 bases left in between. The CDR3 consists of 13 residues. Germline values: CDR1 SGHTA, CDR2 FQGNSA. The CDR3 region has the DNA TGTGCCAGCAGTAGGGAGTCCAAAAACATTCAGTACTTC. It is translated as CASSRESKNIQYF.

The chain carries TRBV12-5 and TRBJ2-1, with 7 bases lining up with TRBD1. The germline V gene has CDR1 LGHNT and CDR2 FRNRAP. The J segment lost 5 bases and the V segment lost 5 bases, leaving 6 bases of the junction unmatched. The CDR3 is 14 amino acids. DNA for the CDR3: TGTGCTAGTGGTCCCGGGACAGTACACAATGAGCAGTTCTTC. As protein: CASGPGTVHNEQFF.

A few counts support this clone. One end of the junction varies from germline; a read error may be responsible. Other DNA sequences of this sample code for an identical CDR3. The rearrangement joins TRBV5-1 to TRBJ2-1, with 8 bases lining up with TRBD2. The CDR3 totals 13 residues. Germline V CDR1 and CDR2: SGHRS, YFSETQ. CDR3 sequence: CASSGTRYNEQFF. CDR3 DNA: TGCGCCAGCAGCGGGACTAGGTACAACGAGCAGTTCTTC. The full variable domain, rest sourced from reference TRBV5-1 and TRBJ2-1, is KAGVTQTPRYLIKTRGQQVTLSCSPISGHRSVSWYQQTPGQGLQFLFEYFSETQRNKGNFPGRFSGRQFSNSRSEMNVSTLELGDSALYLCASSGTRYNEQFFGPGTRLTVL.

This clone was seen only once. This chain joins TRBV11-3 and TRBJ2-6, with TRBD1 matching 10 bases. V was clipped by 7 bases and J by 0 bases; unmatched bases: 3. This CDR3 contains 16 residues. Germline CDR1 is SGHNT and CDR2 is YENEEA. The CDR3 DNA sequence: TGTGCCAGCAAAAGGACAGGGGGCTCTGGGGCCAACGTCCTGACTTTC. Residues: CASKRTGGSGANVLTF.

The rearrangement links TRBV19 to TRBJ1-6; D not certain. The CDR3 is made up of 15 amino acids. Germline values: CDR1 LNHDA, CDR2 SQIVND (reference sequence). Trimming cost V 0 bases and J 7 bases, with 10 bases left between them. CDR3 DNA sequence: TGTGCCAGTAGTATAGAACCATGGGCCAATTCACCCCTCCACTTT. Translation gives CASSIEPWANSPLHF.

The chain links TRBV29-1 to TRBJ2-5; 8 bases align to TRBD1. This CDR3 spans 14 amino acids. CDR1 and CDR2 from the germline V gene are SQVTM and ANQGSEA. V was clipped by 5 bases and J by 4 bases; unmatched bases: 9. CDR3 bases: TGCAGCGTTAAAGGACAGGGCGATACAGAGACCCAGTACTTC. Residues: CSVKGQGDTETQYF.